Presented here are 9 T cell receptor beta chains from one specimen sequenced in a study of shared clonotypes between healthy human individuals. Generated by immunoSEQ multiplex PCR, the TCRdb table keeps only in-frame clones and is missing some. The sample yields around 100,000 clones, about 70% seen once. Source material: memory CD8+ T cells sorted from blood. Subset indicated: CD45RO+ cells pooled with CCR7-negative TemRA cells. All receptors come from a young woman in good health.

This chain connects TRBV19 to TRBJ2-1, with D possibly matching TRBD2 (6 bases). Trimming left V 3 bases short and J 4 bases short, with 10 bases between. The CDR3 spans 14 residues. The V gene's germline CDR1 is LNHDA and CDR2 SQIVND (reference sequence). CDR3 in amino acids: CASSIDGTYNEQFF. The DNA of the CDR3 is TGTGCCAGTAGTATTGACGGGACTTACAATGAGCAGTTCTTC.

The chain carries TRBV25-1 and TRBJ2-5; no clear D. The germline V and J ends were trimmed by 5 bases and 1 base, with 5 bases remaining between them. This CDR3 has 12 amino acids. Germline-derived CDR1 and CDR2 are MGHDK and SYGVNS. The CDR3 DNA is TGTGCCAGCAGTCCCGGCCAAGAGACCCAGTACTTC. Protein product: CASSPGQETQYF.

This chain uses TRBV5-1 with TRBJ2-7; D perhaps matches TRBD2 (5 bases). Trimming left V 4 bases short and J 6 bases short, with 23 bases between. The V gene's germline CDR1 is SGHRS and CDR2 YFSETQ. The CDR3 is 16 residues long. The CDR3 sequence is CASSPTATSTAVEQYF. DNA for the CDR3: TGCGCCAGCAGCCCAACCGCTACTAGTACCGCCGTCGAGCAGTACTTC.

The chain has TRBV11-2 and TRBJ2-7, with D unclear. The CDR3 is made up of 18 amino acids. V dropped 4 bases and J dropped 6 bases, with 28 bases sitting between them. Germline V lookup: CDR1 SGHAT, CDR2 FQNNGV. In DNA form, the CDR3 reads TGTGCCAGCAGCTCCCCCCCTGACTTGGCAGTCCTCACATTCGAGCAGTACTTC. The encoded protein is CASSSPPDLAVLTFEQYF.

This clone was picked up a small number of times. The chain carries TRBV11-3 and TRBJ2-1; 9 nucleotides line up with TRBD2. The V and J ends lost 1 base and 9 bases, in that order; junction bases with no gene match: 4. CDR3 length: 14 residues. Germline CDR1 is SGHNT and CDR2 is YENEEA. CDR3 protein: CASSLAPTSGEQFF. The CDR3 DNA sequence: TGTGCCAGCAGCTTAGCCCCGACTAGCGGTGAGCAGTTCTTC.

The chain employs TRBV2 and TRBJ1-5; 8 bases are shared with TRBD1. Unmatched junction bases numbered 7, after V lost 4 bases and J lost 5 bases. CDR1 is SNHLY, CDR2 FYNNEI, per germline. This CDR3 comprises 15 residues. CDR3 region: CASSGLTGVDQPQHF. CDR3 nucleotide sequence: TGTGCCAGCAGTGGACTGACAGGGGTCGATCAGCCCCAGCATTTT. The full variable domain, its missing parts supplied by reference TRBV2 and TRBJ1-5, is EPEVTQTPSHQVTQMGQEVILRCVPISNHLYFYWYRQILGQKVEFLVSFYNNEISEKSEIFDDQFSVERPDGSNFTLKIRSTKLEDSAMYFCASSGLTGVDQPQHFGDGTRLSIL.

The chain has TRBV6-5 and TRBJ1-5, with D perhaps matching TRBD1 (6 bases). The V gene's germline CDR1 is MNHEY and CDR2 SVGAGI. V was shortened by 5 bases and J by 1 base, with 12 bases between the two germline ends. The CDR3 is 15 amino acids. CDR3 nucleotide sequence: TGTGCCAGCAGTACTAGACAGGACAGCAATCAGCCCCAGCATTTT. This sequence encodes CASSTRQDSNQPQHF.

The chain carries TRBV19 and TRBJ1-1, with a tentative D call TRBD1 (6 bases). The CDR3 contains 17 residues. CDR1 is LNHDA, CDR2 SQIVND, per germline (reference sequence). Trimming left V 4 bases short and J 0 bases short, with 18 bases between. DNA for the CDR3: TGTGCCAGTAGTAAGGGGGGTTGGGGAGAGCTGAACACTGAAGCTTTCTTT. Its translation: CASSKGGWGELNTEAFF.

The chain uses TRBV10-3 and TRBJ2-3; 8 bases line up with TRBD2. The V and J ends lost 0 bases and 0 bases, in that order; junction bases with no gene match: 5. Per the germline V gene, CDR1 is ENHRY and CDR2 is SYGVKD. The CDR3 contains 17 residues. The chain's CDR3 is CAISESISSGSTDTQYF. In DNA, the CDR3 is TGTGCCATCAGTGAGTCGATTTCTAGCGGGAGCACAGATACGCAGTATTTT.